These 10 T cell receptor beta chains came from one sample sequenced in a study of shared clonotypes between healthy human individuals. Sequencing used immunoSEQ multiplex PCR; TCRdb keeps in-frame clones, though not all of them. This sample has some 2,000,000 clones, with about 94% found just once. Naive CD8 cells lacked CD45RO and underwent positive selection for CCR7, leaving out terminally differentiated effector memory CD45RA+ cells. Sequencing was carried out using naive CD8+ T cells sorted from blood. The source is a man aged 18 to 29 in good health.

The genes are TRBV4-1 and TRBJ1-1; no clear D. V dropped 1 base and J dropped 5 bases, with 11 bases sitting between them. Looked up from germline, CDR1 is MGHRA and CDR2 is YSYEKL. This CDR3 is 14 amino acids long. CDR3 region: CASSQAGSRTEAFF. The CDR3 coding sequence is TGCGCCAGCAGCCAAGCGGGTTCAAGGACTGAAGCTTTCTTT.

This clone was seen once. The chain couples TRBV28 to TRBJ1-5; D possibly corresponds to TRBD1 (5 bases). Deletions cut 7 bases from V and 4 bases from J, with 11 bases between. Germline CDR1 MDHEN, CDR2 SYDVKM. This CDR3 has 13 residues. The CDR3 here is CASILGGNQPQHF. The CDR3 coding sequence is TGTGCCAGCATTCTTGGGGGAAATCAGCCCCAGCATTTT.

The rearrangement links TRBV11-3 to TRBJ2-2, with 14 nucleotides matching TRBD2. The CDR3 has 16 amino acids. The germline CDR1 and CDR2 sequences are SGHNT and YENEEA. Unmatched junction bases numbered 4, after V lost 5 bases and J lost 5 bases. In DNA form, the CDR3 reads TGTGCCAGCAGCCCCGGACTAGCGGGGGGTACCGGGGAGCTGTTTTTT. Residues: CASSPGLAGGTGELFF.

The chain couples TRBV19 to TRBJ1-5; D may be TRBD1 (5 bases). Per germline, CDR1 LNHDA and CDR2 SQIVND (reference sequence). CDR3 size: 16 residues. The V end lost 7 bases, the J end lost 0 bases, and 16 bases lay between the germline ends. The CDR3 reads CASTSEGFGSNQPQHF. In nucleotides, the CDR3 is TGTGCCAGTACCAGTGAGGGGTTTGGTAGCAATCAGCCCCAGCATTTT. Full variable domain (remainder filled in from reference TRBV19 and TRBJ1-5): DGGITQSPKYLFRKEGQNVTLSCEQNLNHDAMYWYRQDPGQGLRLIYYSQIVNDFQKGDIAEGYSVSREKKESFPLTVTSAQKNPTAFYLCASTSEGFGSNQPQHFGDGTRLSIL.

Points on this clone: Other DNA sequences within the sample encode an identical CDR3. This chain links TRBV6-5 with TRBJ1-1, with D uncertain. V was clipped by 0 bases and J by 0 bases, with 8 bases between them. CDR3 length: 15 residues. Germline assignment: CDR1 MNHEY and CDR2 SVGAGI. CDR3 sequence (DNA): TGTGCCAGCAGTTACTCAGGGCGAATGAACACTGAAGCTTTCTTT. It is translated as CASSYSGRMNTEAFF.

This clone was seen once. CDR3 DNA sequence: TGTGCCAGCAGCTTGTCAGGGACAGGGCCCTACGAGCAGTACTTC. The encoded protein is CASSLSGTGPYEQYF. The V call is TRBV5-6, the J call TRBJ2-7; TRBD1 matches 9 bases. The CDR3 has 15 amino acids. Germline V lookup: CDR1 SGHDT, CDR2 YYEEEE. Trimming removed 1 base from V and 2 bases from J; junction bases left unmatched: 4.

This chain joins TRBV29-1 and TRBJ2-1; possibly TRBD1 for D (8 bases). The CDR3 length is 18 residues. V was shortened by 7 bases and J by 0 bases, with 25 bases between the two germline ends. From germline, CDR1 is SQVTM and CDR2 ANQGSEA. The CDR3 loop is CSAELADRAPYSYNEQFF. The CDR3 nucleotides are TGCAGCGCCGAGCTAGCGGACAGGGCTCCCTACTCCTACAATGAGCAGTTCTTC.

This chain connects TRBV14 to TRBJ2-2; 8 bases agree with TRBD2. CDR1 and CDR2 from the germline V gene are SGHDN and FVKESK. V was clipped by 4 bases and J by 6 bases; unmatched bases: 16. The CDR3 is 18 amino acids. CDR3 DNA: TGTGCCAGCAGCCCTCACGTCAGGGGACTAGACGACCCCGGGGAGCTGTTTTTT. It encodes CASSPHVRGLDDPGELFF.

V is TRBV9 and J is TRBJ1-2; D remains ambiguous. Germline CDR1 is SGDLS and CDR2 is YYNGEE. V lost 7 bases, J lost 5 bases, and 12 bases lay in between. CDR3 size: 12 residues. This chain's CDR3 is CASHQSGYGYTF. The CDR3 nucleotides read TGTGCCAGCCACCAAAGCGGGTATGGCTACACCTTC. Full variable domain (outside the CDR3, taken from reference TRBV9 and TRBJ1-2): DSGVTQTPKHLITATGQRVTLRCSPRSGDLSVYWYQQSLDQGLQFLIQYYNGEERAKGNILERFSAQQFPDLHSELNLSSLELGDSALYFCASHQSGYGYTFGSGTRLTVV.

This chain links TRBV7-9 with TRBJ2-7, with a weak D call TRBD1 (5 bases). CDR1 is SEHNR and CDR2 is FQNEAQ in the germline V gene (reference sequence). V lost 2 bases and J lost 5, with 10 bases in between. The CDR3 covers 13 residues. CDR3 DNA sequence: TGTGCCAGCAGCTTACAAGGGGCGGACGAGCAGTACTTC. Translated, it gives CASSLQGADEQYF.